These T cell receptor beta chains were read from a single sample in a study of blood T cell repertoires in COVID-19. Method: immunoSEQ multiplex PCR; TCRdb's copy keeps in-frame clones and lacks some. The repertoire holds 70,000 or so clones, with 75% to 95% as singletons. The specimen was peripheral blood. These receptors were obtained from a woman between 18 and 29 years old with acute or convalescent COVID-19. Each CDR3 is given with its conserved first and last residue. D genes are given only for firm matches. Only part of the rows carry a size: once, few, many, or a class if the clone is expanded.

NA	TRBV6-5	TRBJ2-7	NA	TGTGCCAGCTTATCAGGGACCTACGAGCAGTACTTC	CASLSGTYEQYF
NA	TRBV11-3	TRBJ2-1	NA	TGTGCCAGCAGCTTGGGAGTCAATGAGCAGTTCTTC	CASSLGVNEQFF
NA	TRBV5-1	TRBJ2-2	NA	TGCGCCAGCAGCTTGGGGGCGCTGGCACCGAACACCGGGGAGCTGTTTTTT	CASSLGALAPNTGELFF
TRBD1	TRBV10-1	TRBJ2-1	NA	TGCGCCAGCAGTATGGACAGGGGAAATGAGCAGTTCTTC	CASSMDRGNEQFF
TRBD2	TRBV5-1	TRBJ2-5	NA	TGCGCCAGCAGCATTACTAGCGGGGCAGGGGGTTTGGAGACCCAGTACTTC	CASSITSGAGGLETQYF
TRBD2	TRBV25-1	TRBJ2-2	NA	TGTGCCAGCAGCATGTACATAGCGGGAGCTCCCCCCGGGGAGCTGTTTTTT	CASSMYIAGAPPGELFF
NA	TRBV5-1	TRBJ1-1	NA	TGCGCCAGCAGCCTGGACGACTCCACTGAAGCTTTCTTT	CASSLDDSTEAFF
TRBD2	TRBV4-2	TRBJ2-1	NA	TGTGCCAGCAGCCTAGGGACTACTTTCTCCTACAATGAGCAGTTCTTC	CASSLGTTFSYNEQFF
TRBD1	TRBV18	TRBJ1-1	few	TGTGCCAGCTCACTACAGGGGATGAACACTGAAGCTTTCTTT	CASSLQGMNTEAFF
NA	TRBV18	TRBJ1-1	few	TGTGCCAGCTCACCAAATTTAGTGACTATGAACACTGAAGCTTTCTTT	CASSPNLVTMNTEAFF
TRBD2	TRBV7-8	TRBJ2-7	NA	TGTGCCAGCAGCTTAGTTCGAGCGGGGGCCGAGCAGTACTTC	CASSLVRAGAEQYF
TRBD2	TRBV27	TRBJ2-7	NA	TGTGCCAGCACCCGGACTAGCGGGGGGTCTTCCTACGAGCAGTACTTC	CASTRTSGGSSYEQYF
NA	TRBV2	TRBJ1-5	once	TGTGCCAGCAGTAGGACTCATACGAAAGATCAGCCCCAGCATTTT	CASSRTHTKDQPQHF
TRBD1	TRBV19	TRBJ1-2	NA	TGTGCCAGTAGTACCCAGGGGACAGTTCGGGGAGGCTACACCTTC	CASSTQGTVRGGYTF
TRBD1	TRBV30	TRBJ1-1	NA	TGTGCCTGGAACCGACAGGGTATGAGCGCTTTCTTT	CAWNRQGMSAFF
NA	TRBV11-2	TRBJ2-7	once	TGTGCCAGCAGCTTAAACGGCGAGCAGTACTTC	CASSLNGEQYF